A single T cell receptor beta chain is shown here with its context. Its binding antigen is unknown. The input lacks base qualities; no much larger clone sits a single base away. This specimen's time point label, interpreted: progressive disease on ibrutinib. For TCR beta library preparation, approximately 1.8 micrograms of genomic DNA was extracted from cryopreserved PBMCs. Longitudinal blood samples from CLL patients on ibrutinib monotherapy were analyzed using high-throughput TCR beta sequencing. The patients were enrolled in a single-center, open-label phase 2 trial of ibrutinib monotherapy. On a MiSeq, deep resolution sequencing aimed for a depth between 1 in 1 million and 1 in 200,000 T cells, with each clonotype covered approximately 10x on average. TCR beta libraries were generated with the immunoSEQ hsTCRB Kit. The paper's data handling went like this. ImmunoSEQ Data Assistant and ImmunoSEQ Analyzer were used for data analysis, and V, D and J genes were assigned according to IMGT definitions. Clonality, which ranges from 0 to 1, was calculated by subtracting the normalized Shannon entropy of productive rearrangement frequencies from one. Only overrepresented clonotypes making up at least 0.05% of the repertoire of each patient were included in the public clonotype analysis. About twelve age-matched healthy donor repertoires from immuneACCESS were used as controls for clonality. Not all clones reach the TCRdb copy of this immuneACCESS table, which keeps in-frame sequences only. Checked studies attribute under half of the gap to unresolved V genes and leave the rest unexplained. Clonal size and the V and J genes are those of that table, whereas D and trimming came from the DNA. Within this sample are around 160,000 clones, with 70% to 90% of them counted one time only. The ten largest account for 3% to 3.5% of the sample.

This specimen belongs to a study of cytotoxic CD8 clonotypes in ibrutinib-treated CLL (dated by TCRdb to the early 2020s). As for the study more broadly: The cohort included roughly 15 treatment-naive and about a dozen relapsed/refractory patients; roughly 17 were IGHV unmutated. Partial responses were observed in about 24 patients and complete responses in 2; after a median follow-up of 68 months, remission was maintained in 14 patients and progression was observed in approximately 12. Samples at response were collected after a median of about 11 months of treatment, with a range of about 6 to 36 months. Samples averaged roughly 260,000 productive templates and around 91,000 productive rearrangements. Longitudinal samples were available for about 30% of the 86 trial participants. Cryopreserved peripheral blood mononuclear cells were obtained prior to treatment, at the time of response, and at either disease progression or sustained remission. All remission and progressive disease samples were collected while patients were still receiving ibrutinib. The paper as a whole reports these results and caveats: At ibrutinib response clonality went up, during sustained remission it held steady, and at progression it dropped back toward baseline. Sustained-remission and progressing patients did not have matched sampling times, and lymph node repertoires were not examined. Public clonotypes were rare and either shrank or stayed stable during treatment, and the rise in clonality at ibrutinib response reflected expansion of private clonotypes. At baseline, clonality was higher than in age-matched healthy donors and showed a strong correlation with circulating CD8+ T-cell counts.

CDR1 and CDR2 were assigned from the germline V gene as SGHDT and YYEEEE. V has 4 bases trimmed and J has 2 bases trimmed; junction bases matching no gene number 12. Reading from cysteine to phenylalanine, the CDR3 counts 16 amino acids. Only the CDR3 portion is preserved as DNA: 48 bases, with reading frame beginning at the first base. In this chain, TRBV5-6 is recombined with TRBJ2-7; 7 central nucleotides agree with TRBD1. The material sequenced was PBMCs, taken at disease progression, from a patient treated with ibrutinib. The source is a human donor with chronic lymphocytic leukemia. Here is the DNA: TGTGCCAGCAGCGTCATACGCCGGGACAGACCCTACGAGCAGTACTTC. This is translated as CASSVIRRDRPYEQYF. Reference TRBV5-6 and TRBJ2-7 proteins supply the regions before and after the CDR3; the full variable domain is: DAGVTQSPTHLIKTRGQQVTLRCSPKSGHDTVSWYQQALGQGPQFIFQYYEEEERQRGNFPDRFSGHQFPNYSSELNVNALLLGDSALYLCASSVIRRDRPYEQYFGPGTRLTVT.